This paragraph covers one T cell receptor beta chain sequence. Its antigen remains unidentified. TCRdb redid the calling of the reads with MiXCR, one entry per CDR3 protein. The sample holds roughly 230,000 distinct CDR3 sequences, approximately 17% seen once. The sample originates from a study of T cell repertoires in cytomegalovirus infection. Overall study context: Public TCR beta signatures were indicative of both CMV infection and a matching HLA type. Study-wide findings and caveats: The study identified carriers of CMV plus the relevant HLA from cumulative public TCR beta family frequency. There were HLA-C-restricted CMV-specific TCR beta clonotypes dominating the ex vivo response.

This CDR3 is built from 19 residues. Trimming removed 4 bases from V and 0 bases from J; junction bases left unmatched: 13. Germline V gene sequence: CDR1 MNHNY, CDR2 SVGAGI (reference sequence). The chain combines TRBV6-6 with TRBJ2-7; TRBD2 matches 12 bases. Sequenced material: CD8+ T cells from PBMCs. The clonotype comes from a human donor in good health (CMV status not recorded). Some clones in this sample may be carry-over from other donors' samples. CDR3 bases: TGTGCCAGCAGTTTGGGTTCACTAGCGGGGGGCCAAAGCTCCTACGAGCAGTACTTC. Protein product: CASSLGSLAGGQSSYEQYF.